This TCR beta chain stems from a study of blood T cell repertoires in COVID-19 (dated by TCRdb to 2020 to 2021). In terms of the full investigation: Samples from collaborators originated in the United States, Italy and Spain and spanned both the acute and convalescent phases of COVID-19. The material from the prospective study consisted of cDNA or gDNA derived from T cells, B-cell-depleted T cells, or PBMCs. Subjects who had been exposed to COVID-19, were actively infected with it, or had recovered from it provided the deeply sampled blood TCRbeta repertoires that made up the dataset. The repertoires were released in a freely available public database intended as a resource for research on the immune response to SARS-CoV-2. The samples were drawn from two sources: the first 160 participants of the ongoing ImmuneRACE study, and about 1,300 subjects contributed by 6 global collaborators. The sample metadata nearly always contained a de-identified subject ID, COVID-19 status, age in years and sex. HLA class I and class II types, where available, came from metadata supplied by the sample provider rather than from assay-based typing. General findings and caveats noted by the study authors: The quantity of clinical and demographic metadata differed by source and by participant and was supplied without curation.

TCRbeta CDR3 regions were amplified from genomic DNA by means of the immunoSEQ Assay, a bias-controlled multiplex PCR. As for the authors' bioinformatics: The number of nucleated cells in each sample was estimated by amplification of reference gene primers within the assay. Sequence reads were collapsed and filtered to measure the absolute abundance of every unique TCRbeta CDR3 rearrangement. For each sample, productive Simpson clonality was calculated as the square root of Simpson's diversity index across productive rearrangements. The table was pulled from immuneACCESS by TCRdb, which kept in-frame rearrangements only. Such tables lose some clones; where checked, under half of the loss comes from unresolved V genes, and the rest has no known cause. That table supplies the V and J calls and clone size; D and trimming were determined from the DNA. The sample table holds about 170,000 clones, of which 87% were seen once. The ten largest make up approximately 3.3% of the sample.

In the germline V gene, CDR1 corresponds to MGHRA and CDR2 to YSYEKL. Between the V and J ends, shortened by 0 bases and 2 bases respectively, the junction contains 10 bases. Including the terminal cysteine and phenylalanine, the CDR3 comprises 15 residues. The sequence is cut down to CDR3 DNA, 45 bases in frame from base 1. The collaborating institutions used their own protocols to collect whole blood in K2EDTA tubes. For TCRbeta analysis, collaborators shipped samples in one of three forms: frozen whole blood, isolated PBMCs, or DNA extracted from either of those sample types. To note about this clone: Its cognate antigen has yet to be identified. Base quality data are lacking; no much larger clone is found one base away.

The sequencing input was peripheral blood. The TCR sequence derives from a man younger than 35 with active or convalescent COVID-19. The V and J segments used are TRBV4-1 and TRBJ1-1, and possibly TRBD1, on 5 matching bases. The bases read TGCGCCAGCAGCCAAGATAGGGGAAGAAACACTGAAGCTTTCTTT. Its translation is CASSQDRGRNTEAFF.